This is a list of T cell receptor beta chains from one sample in a study of shared clonotypes between healthy human individuals. Assay used: immunoSEQ multiplex PCR; TCRdb lists only in-frame clones, some missing. The table shows about 2 million clones, with about 95% occurring only once. Sequencing was performed on naive CD8+ T cells sorted from blood. Receptors were obtained from a man younger than 35 in good health. Both conserved end residues are part of each CDR3. The order of the fields is CDR3 DNA, CDR3 protein, J gene, clone size, V gene, D gene. D genes are given only for firm matches. Clone size is not always given. Where it is, it says once, few, many or a class for expanded clones.

TGTGCCAGCAGCTTTTGGTCGACAGAAGAAGCTTTCTTT	CASSFWSTEEAFF	TRBJ1-1	.	TRBV7-9	.
TGTGCCACCAGCAGTCCTCTAGCGGTTGGCACAGATACGCAGTATTTT	CATSSPLAVGTDTQYF	TRBJ2-3	.	TRBV15	TRBD2
TGTGCCGGGATTTCGGGGCTCTATGGCTACACCTTC	CAGISGLYGYTF	TRBJ1-2	.	TRBV30	.
TGTGCCAGCAGCTTAGCACAGGGGGACTACGAGCAGTACTTC	CASSLAQGDYEQYF	TRBJ2-7	.	TRBV7-9	TRBD1
TGTGCCAGCAGTCGCGGCAGCACAGATACGCAGTATTTT	CASSRGSTDTQYF	TRBJ2-3	few	TRBV25-1	.
TGTGCCAGCAGTTTCCTCGCAGGCCCCAGCACAGATACGCAGTATTTT	CASSFLAGPSTDTQYF	TRBJ2-3	.	TRBV27	.
TGTGCCAGCAGGGGGGCCCACACTGAAGCTTTCTTT	CASRGAHTEAFF	TRBJ1-1	.	TRBV13	.
TGTGCCAGCAGTTTAGGCGGGGATGGGTATTCACCCCTCCACTTT	CASSLGGDGYSPLHF	TRBJ1-6	.	TRBV27	.
TGTGCCAGCAGTGAAGAGGCAGGGGTCTCCTACGAGCAGTACTTC	CASSEEAGVSYEQYF	TRBJ2-7	.	TRBV2	.
TGTGCCAGTAGTTCACAGCGGACAGGGGGTGGAGTAACTAATGAAAAACTGTTTTTT	CASSSQRTGGGVTNEKLFF	TRBJ1-4	.	TRBV19	TRBD1
TGTGCCAGTAGTTCGACGTACTCCTACGAGCAGTACTTC	CASSSTYSYEQYF	TRBJ2-7	.	TRBV11-2	.
TGTGCCAGCAGCCAAGAACTAGTACAAGAGACCCAGTACTTC	CASSQELVQETQYF	TRBJ2-5	.	TRBV4-2	.
TGTGCCAGCAGCTTGGGACCTCGGAGCTCCTATAATTCACCCCTCCACTTT	CASSLGPRSSYNSPLHF	TRBJ1-6	.	TRBV5-6	.
TGTGCCAGCTCACCACCTGGGGGACAGGCTTACAATGAGCAGTTCTTC	CASSPPGGQAYNEQFF	TRBJ2-1	.	TRBV18	TRBD1
TGTGCCAGCAGCTTAGGGTCCAGGGGCGGGCAGCCCCAGCATTTT	CASSLGSRGGQPQHF	TRBJ1-5	few	TRBV11-2	.
TGTGCCAGCAGCGTAGCGGGAGGGAGTTACAATGAGCAGTTCTTC	CASSVAGGSYNEQFF	TRBJ2-1	.	TRBV6-4	TRBD2
TGTGCCAGTAGTATAGAGGGTTATGAGCAGTTCTTC	CASSIEGYEQFF	TRBJ2-1	once	TRBV19	.
TGTGCCAGCAGCTTTATCGCGGAGGGGGCTATTGAAGCTTTCTTT	CASSFIAEGAIEAFF	TRBJ1-1	.	TRBV11-2	TRBD1
TGTGCCAGCAGCGTAGGGCCAGCCGGGACAGGGAACGAGCAGTACTTC	CASSVGPAGTGNEQYF	TRBJ2-7	.	TRBV9	TRBD1
TGTGCCAGCAGTGACCCTTTAGTACAGGGGGCAAACCAAGAGACCCAGTACTTC	CASSDPLVQGANQETQYF	TRBJ2-5	.	TRBV25-1	TRBD1
TGCGCCAGCAGCTGGGGGACAGGGGATAATTCACCCCTCCACTTT	CASSWGTGDNSPLHF	TRBJ1-6	.	TRBV5-1	TRBD1
TGTGCCAGCAGCTTAGTCGGGGACCCAGGGTATGGCTACACCTTC	CASSLVGDPGYGYTF	TRBJ1-2	.	TRBV7-9	.
TGTGCCAGTAGTATCAGTGGCGGTAACGAGCAGTACTTC	CASSISGGNEQYF	TRBJ2-7	.	TRBV19	.
TGTGCCAGCAGTGTAATACTGTGGGACGAGCAGTACTTC	CASSVILWDEQYF	TRBJ2-7	.	TRBV25-1	.
TGTGCCAGCAGCGTCAGGCCTGAACCCCCAGAGACCCAGTACTTC	CASSVRPEPPETQYF	TRBJ2-5	once	TRBV9	.
TGTGCCAGCAGTGACCTGTCACAGGGGTTCGATGAGCAGTTCTTC	CASSDLSQGFDEQFF	TRBJ2-1	.	TRBV6-1	TRBD1
TGCGCCAGCAGCCCCGGACAGGGAGGGAACTATGGCTACACCTTC	CASSPGQGGNYGYTF	TRBJ1-2	once	TRBV5-1	TRBD1
TGTGCCAGTAACCCTATTTGGGGGCCAGAGAACACTGAAGCTTTCTTT	CASNPIWGPENTEAFF	TRBJ1-1	.	TRBV19	.
TGTGCCAGCAGCGGTGGGGCGGGGCTCACCTTC	CASSGGAGLTF	TRBJ1-2	.	TRBV27	.
TGTGCCAGCGCGGCACAGGGGGCCGAGCAGTACTTC	CASAAQGAEQYF	TRBJ2-7	.	TRBV19	TRBD1
TGTGCCAGCAGTTCAGAAAGTCTGGGGAATCAGCCCCAGCATTTT	CASSSESLGNQPQHF	TRBJ1-5	.	TRBV6-6	.
TGCGCCAGCAGCCAAATAGTGGGGGAGAAAGGCTACACCTTC	CASSQIVGEKGYTF	TRBJ1-2	.	TRBV4-1	.
TGCGCCAGCAGCCCGGGACTAGCGGGCGGGGAGCTGTTTTTT	CASSPGLAGGELFF	TRBJ2-2	.	TRBV4-3	TRBD2
TGTGCCAGCAGCTTATCTAGCTCTTATTTCAATGAGCAGTTCTTC	CASSLSSSYFNEQFF	TRBJ2-1	.	TRBV7-9	.
TGTGCCAGCAGCTCCGGGACTTTAACAGATACGCAGTATTTT	CASSSGTLTDTQYF	TRBJ2-3	.	TRBV5-6	.
TGTGCCAGCAGTCGGGACAGCACTGAAGCTTTCTTT	CASSRDSTEAFF	TRBJ1-1	.	TRBV28	TRBD1
TGCGCCAGCAGTGATCCCGGGACAGGGCGGGGAACCGGGGAGCTGTTTTTT	CASSDPGTGRGTGELFF	TRBJ2-2	.	TRBV10-1	TRBD1
TGTGCCAGCAGCATTGGGACGGACAGGGGGCTTTACGAGCAGTACTTC	CASSIGTDRGLYEQYF	TRBJ2-7	.	TRBV27	TRBD1
TGTGCCAGCAGCATTCGGACAGTTTACGAGCAGTACTTC	CASSIRTVYEQYF	TRBJ2-7	.	TRBV6-1	.
TGTGCTAGTGGATCCGGATTCTACGAGCAGTACTTC	CASGSGFYEQYF	TRBJ2-7	.	TRBV12-5	.
TGCGCCAGCACCTCTAGCGGGGCGGACAATGAGCAGTTCTTC	CASTSSGADNEQFF	TRBJ2-1	.	TRBV5-1	TRBD2